These 2 T cell receptor beta chains came from one sample sequenced in a study of blood T cell repertoires in COVID-19. Sequenced by immunoSEQ multiplex PCR; TCRdb stores in-frame clones only, minus some. The sample yields a few hundred thousand clones, roughly 90% seen once. The specimen was peripheral blood. Every receptor here comes from a woman in her twenties or thirties with active or convalescent COVID-19.

This clone was detected once. The chain employs TRBV7-3 and TRBJ2-1; 8 positions match TRBD1. In germline, CDR1 is SGHTA, CDR2 FQGTGA. The CDR3 spans 14 residues. J lost 10 bases, V lost 3 bases, and 8 bases had no gene match. The CDR3 loop reads CASSFGTGGQEQFF. The CDR3 DNA follows: TGTGCCAGCAGCTTTGGGACAGGAGGACAAGAGCAGTTCTTC.

The rearrangement uses TRBV6-2 or TRBV6-3 and TRBJ1-2; D is possibly TRBD1 (5 bases). Trimming took 6 bases from V and 6 from J, leaving 11 bases between them. Germline-derived CDR1 and CDR2 are MNHEY and SVGEGT. The CDR3 has 12 residues. CDR3: CASSPREDGYTF. For the CDR3, the DNA is TGTGCCAGCAGCCCCAGGGAGGATGGCTACACCTTC.